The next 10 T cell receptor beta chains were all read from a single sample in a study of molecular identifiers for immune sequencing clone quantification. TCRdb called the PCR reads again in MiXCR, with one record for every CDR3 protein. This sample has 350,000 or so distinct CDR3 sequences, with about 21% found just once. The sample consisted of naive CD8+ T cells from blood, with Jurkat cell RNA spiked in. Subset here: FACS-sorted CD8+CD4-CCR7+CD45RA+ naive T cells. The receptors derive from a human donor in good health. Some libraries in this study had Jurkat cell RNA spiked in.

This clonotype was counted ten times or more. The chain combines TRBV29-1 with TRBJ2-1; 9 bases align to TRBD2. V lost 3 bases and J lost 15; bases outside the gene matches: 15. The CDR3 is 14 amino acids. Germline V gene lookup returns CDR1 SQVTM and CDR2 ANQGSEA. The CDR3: CSVDDIGPVSGRFF. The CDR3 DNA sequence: TGCAGCGTTGACGATATTGGGCCGGTTAGCGGGAGGTTCTTC.

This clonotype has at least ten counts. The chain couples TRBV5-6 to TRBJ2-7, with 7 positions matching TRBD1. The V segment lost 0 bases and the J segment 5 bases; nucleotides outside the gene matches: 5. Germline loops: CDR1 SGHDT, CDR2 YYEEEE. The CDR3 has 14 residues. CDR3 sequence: CASSLEQGIHEQYF. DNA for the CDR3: TGTGCCAGCAGCTTGGAACAGGGGATCCACGAGCAGTACTTC.

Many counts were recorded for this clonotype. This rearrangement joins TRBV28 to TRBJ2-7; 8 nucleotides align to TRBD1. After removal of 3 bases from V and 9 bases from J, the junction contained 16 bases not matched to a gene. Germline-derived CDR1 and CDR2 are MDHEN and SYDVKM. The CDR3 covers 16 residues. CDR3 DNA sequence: TGTGCCAGCAGTTTCGGGACAGGAGCGTCAATACGAGGGCAGTACTTC. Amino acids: CASSFGTGASIRGQYF.

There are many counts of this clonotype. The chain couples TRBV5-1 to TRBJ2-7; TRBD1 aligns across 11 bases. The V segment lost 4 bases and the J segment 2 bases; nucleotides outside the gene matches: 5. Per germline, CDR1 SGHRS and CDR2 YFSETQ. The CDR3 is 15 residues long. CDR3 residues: CASSLDRGPTYEQYF. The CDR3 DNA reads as TGCGCCAGCAGCCTGGACAGGGGGCCCACCTACGAGCAGTACTTC.

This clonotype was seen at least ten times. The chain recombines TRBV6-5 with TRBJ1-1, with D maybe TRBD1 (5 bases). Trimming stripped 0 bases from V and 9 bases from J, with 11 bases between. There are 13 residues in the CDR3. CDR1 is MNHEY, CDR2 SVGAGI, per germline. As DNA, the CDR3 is TGTGCCAGCAGTTACTCGATAGGGGTACAAGCTTTCTTT. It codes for CASSYSIGVQAFF.

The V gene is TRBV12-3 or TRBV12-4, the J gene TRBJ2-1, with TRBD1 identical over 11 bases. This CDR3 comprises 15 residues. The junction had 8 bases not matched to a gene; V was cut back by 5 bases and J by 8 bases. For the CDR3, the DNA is TGTGCCAGCAGTCCATGGACAGGGGGCAACGATGAGCAGTTCTTC. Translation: CASSPWTGGNDEQFF.

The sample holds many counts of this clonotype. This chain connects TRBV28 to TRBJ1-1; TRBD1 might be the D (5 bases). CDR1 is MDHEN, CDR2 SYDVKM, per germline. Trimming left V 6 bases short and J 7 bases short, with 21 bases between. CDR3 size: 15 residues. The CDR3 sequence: CASSPRGPTFGEAFF. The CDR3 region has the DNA TGTGCCAGCAGCCCCCGGGGCCCCACCTTCGGTGAAGCTTTCTTT.

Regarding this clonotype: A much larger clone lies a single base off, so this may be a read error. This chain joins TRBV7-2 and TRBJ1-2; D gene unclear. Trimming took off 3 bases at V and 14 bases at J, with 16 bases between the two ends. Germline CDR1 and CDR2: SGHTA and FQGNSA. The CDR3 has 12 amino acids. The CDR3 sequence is CASSFMIVTETF. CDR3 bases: TGTGCCAGCAGCTTCATGATTGTTACGGAAACCTTC.

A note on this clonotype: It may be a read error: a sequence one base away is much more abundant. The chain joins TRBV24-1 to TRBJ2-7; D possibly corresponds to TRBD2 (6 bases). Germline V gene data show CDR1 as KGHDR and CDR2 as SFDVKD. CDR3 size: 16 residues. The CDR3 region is CVTSDSHISGGYEQYF. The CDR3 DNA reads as TGTGTCACCAGTGATTCACACATCTCCGGGGGATACGAGCAGTACTTC.

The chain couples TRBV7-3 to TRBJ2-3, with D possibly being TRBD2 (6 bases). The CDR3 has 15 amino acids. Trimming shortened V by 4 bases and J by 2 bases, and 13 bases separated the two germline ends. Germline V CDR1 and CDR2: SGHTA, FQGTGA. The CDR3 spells CASSSGTSSTDTQYF. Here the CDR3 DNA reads TGTGCCAGCAGCTCAGGGACTTCCTCCACAGATACGCAGTATTTT.